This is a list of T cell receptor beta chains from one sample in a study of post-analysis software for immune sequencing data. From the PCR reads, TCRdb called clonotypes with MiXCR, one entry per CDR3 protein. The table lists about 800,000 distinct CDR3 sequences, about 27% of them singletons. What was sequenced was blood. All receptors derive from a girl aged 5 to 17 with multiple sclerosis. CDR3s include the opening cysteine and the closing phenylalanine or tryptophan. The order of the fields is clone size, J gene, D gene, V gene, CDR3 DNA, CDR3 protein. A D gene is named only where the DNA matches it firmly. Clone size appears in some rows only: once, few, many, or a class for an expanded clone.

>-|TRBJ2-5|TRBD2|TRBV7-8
TGTGCCAGCAGCCCACATTACCTCCTAGCGGATCAAGAGACCCAGTACTTC
CASSPHYLLADQETQYF
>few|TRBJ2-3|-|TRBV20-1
TGCAGTGCTAGTGGGGGGGGGCGAGGAGATACGCAGTATTTT
CSASGGGRGDTQYF
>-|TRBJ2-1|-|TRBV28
TGTGCCAGCAGGCCGCCGCTTGGCTCCTACAATGAGCAGTTCTTC
CASRPPLGSYNEQFF
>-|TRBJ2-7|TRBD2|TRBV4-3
TGCGCCAGCAGCCAAGAGCCAGCGGGAGGTCCCTACGAGCAGTACTTC
CASSQEPAGGPYEQYF
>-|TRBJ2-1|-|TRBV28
TGTGCCAGCAGTTTATACCGGGCTGACTACAATGAGCAGTTCTTC
CASSLYRADYNEQFF
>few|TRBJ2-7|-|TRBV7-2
TGTGCCAGCAGCCCAATCTCGCAGGGCGGCGAGCAGTACTTC
CASSPISQGGEQYF
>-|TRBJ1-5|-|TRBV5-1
TGCGCCAGCAGCTTGGCCGGGGGCTCTCAGCCCCAGCATTTT
CASSLAGGSQPQHF
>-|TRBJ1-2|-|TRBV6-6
TGTGCCAGCAGGAGAAGCCGGAGAGAAAACTATGGCTACACCTTC
CASRRSRRENYGYTF
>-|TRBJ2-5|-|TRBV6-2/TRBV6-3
TGTGCCAGCAGTTCGGTGGTGGGGGCCCAGTACTTC
CASSSVVGAQYF
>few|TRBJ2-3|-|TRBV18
TGTGCCAGCTCACCCCCAGGAACTAGCACAGATACGCAGTATTTT
CASSPPGTSTDTQYF
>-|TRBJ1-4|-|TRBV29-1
TGCAGCGCCCCAGATGGGGGGAAACTGTTTTTT
CSAPDGGKLFF
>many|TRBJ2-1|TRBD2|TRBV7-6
TGTGCCAGCAGCTTTGGAACTAGCGGGGTTAATGAGCAGTTCTTC
CASSFGTSGVNEQFF
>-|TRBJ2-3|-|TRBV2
TGTGCCAGCAGTTGGGGGTTGGCAGATACGCAGTATTTT
CASSWGLADTQYF
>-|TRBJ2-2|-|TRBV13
TGTGCCAGCAGCCTCCAGGGTGGGGAGCTGTTTTTT
CASSLQGGELFF
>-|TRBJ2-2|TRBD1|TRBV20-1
TGCAGTGCTAGAGTCCAGGGAGGACAGGGCAGGAACACCGGGGAGCTGTTTTTT
CSARVQGGQGRNTGELFF
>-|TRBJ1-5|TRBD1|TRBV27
TGTGCCGGCAGTTTAGCAGGGGGTCGTCCAAATCAGCCCCAGCATTTT
CAGSLAGGRPNQPQHF
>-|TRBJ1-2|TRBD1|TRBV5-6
TGTGCCAGCAGCTTAGTACAGGGGGGAGCCTATGGCTACACCTTC
CASSLVQGGAYGYTF
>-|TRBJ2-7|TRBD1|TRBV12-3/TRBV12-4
TGTGCCAGCAGTTTAGCTGCAGGGGGAATGTTCGAGCAGTACTTC
CASSLAAGGMFEQYF
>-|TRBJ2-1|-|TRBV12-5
TGTGCTAGTGGCCCTACAGTTCTCCGACTGTGGGATGAGCAGTTCTTC
CASGPTVLRLWDEQFF
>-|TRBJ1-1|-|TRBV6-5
TGTGCCAGCAGTTACTCCCTCAGGGTTCTGGGCACTGAAGCTTTCTTT
CASSYSLRVLGTEAFF
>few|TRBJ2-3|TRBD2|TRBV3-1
TGTGCCAGCAGCCAAGCGCGGGAGGATACGCAGTATTTT
CASSQAREDTQYF
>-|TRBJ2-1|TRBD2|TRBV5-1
TGCGCCAGCAGCTTGCCTGTTAGCGGGAGGGCCAGTGAGCAGTTCTTC
CASSLPVSGRASEQFF
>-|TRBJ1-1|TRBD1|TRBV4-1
TGCGCCAGCAGCCCCATCGGACAGGGTCCCGAGAACACTGAAGCTTTCTTT
CASSPIGQGPENTEAFF
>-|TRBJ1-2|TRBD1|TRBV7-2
TGTGCCAGCAGCTCCAGGACAGGGGGACTAGATGGCTACACCTTC
CASSSRTGGLDGYTF
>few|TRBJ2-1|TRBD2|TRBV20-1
TGCAGTGCACCCGGGACTAGTAAGAATGAGCAGTTCTTC
CSAPGTSKNEQFF
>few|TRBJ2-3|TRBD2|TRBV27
TGTGCCAGCAGTCGTCTGCGGGAGGTTTCAGATACGCAGTATTTT
CASSRLREVSDTQYF
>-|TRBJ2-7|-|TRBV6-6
TGTGCCAGCAGCCGGGACGCGGCCCTCTACGAGCAGTACTTC
CASSRDAALYEQYF
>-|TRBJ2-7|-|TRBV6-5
TGTGCCAGCAGTTTTGATTATTTCTACGAGCAGTACTTC
CASSFDYFYEQYF
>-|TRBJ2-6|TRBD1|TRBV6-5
TGTGCCAGCAGTTCCCCCGGGACAGGGGGCTTTGGGGCCAACGTCCTGACTTTC
CASSSPGTGGFGANVLTF
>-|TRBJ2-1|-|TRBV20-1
TGCAGTGCTAGGTCCCCGGGACTCGCCAATGTCAACAATGAGCAGTTCTTC
CSARSPGLANVNNEQFF
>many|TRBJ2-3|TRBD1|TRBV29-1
TGCAGCGTTCTTCCGGGACAGGGGGCTTCCACTAGCACAGATACGCAGTATTTT
CSVLPGQGASTSTDTQYF
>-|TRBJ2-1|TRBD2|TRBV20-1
TGCAGTTACCGGGAGGGGACTAGAGGTGAGCAGTTCTTC
CSYREGTRGEQFF
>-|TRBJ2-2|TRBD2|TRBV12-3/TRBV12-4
TGTGCCAGCAGTTTGAGTCCTAGCGGGAGAGGAGGGGAGCTGTTTTTT
CASSLSPSGRGGELFF
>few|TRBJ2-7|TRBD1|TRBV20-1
TGCAGTGCACCCACAGGGGCCTCCTACGAGCAGTACTTC
CSAPTGASYEQYF
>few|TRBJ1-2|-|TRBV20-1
TGCAGTGCTCCCCGGGACGGTCTACATGCTCGCTACACCTTC
CSAPRDGLHARYTF
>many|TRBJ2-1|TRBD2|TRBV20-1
TGCAGTGCTAGAGATCTTCGGGGCGGGAGGGTCCGCGGCCATGAGCAGTTCTTC
CSARDLRGGRVRGHEQFF
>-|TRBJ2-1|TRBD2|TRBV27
TGTGCCAGCAGTTCACCTAGCGGGAGGGTGCATGAGCAGTTCTTC
CASSSPSGRVHEQFF
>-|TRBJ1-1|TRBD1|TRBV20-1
TGCAGTGCGCCAGGGGGATGGAACACTGAAGCTTTCTTT
CSAPGGWNTEAFF
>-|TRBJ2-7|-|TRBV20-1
TGCAGCGGGACCCTCACCGCCTACGAGCAGTACTTC
CSGTLTAYEQYF
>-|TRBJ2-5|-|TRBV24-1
TGTGCCACCCGGGACACCATACAAGAGACCCAGTACTTC
CATRDTIQETQYF
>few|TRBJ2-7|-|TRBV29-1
TGCAGCGTTGAATTTGCCTACGAGCAGTACTTC
CSVEFAYEQYF
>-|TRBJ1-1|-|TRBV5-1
TGCACCAGCAGCTACGCCTTCGCAGGGATGGGAACTGAAGCTTTCTTT
CTSSYAFAGMGTEAFF
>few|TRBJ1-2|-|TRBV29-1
TGCAGCGTTGATCGTCGGACTTTGGGCGGCTACACCTTC
CSVDRRTLGGYTF
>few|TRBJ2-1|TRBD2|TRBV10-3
TGTGCCATCAGTGAGTCGAGCTGGCTAGCGGGCCTGAGCTCCTACAATGAGCAGTTCTTC
CAISESSWLAGLSSYNEQFF
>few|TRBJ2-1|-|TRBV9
TGTGCCAGCAGCCCCGATCTCTTGACGGCGGGGAGCTCCTACAATGAGCAGTTCTTC
CASSPDLLTAGSSYNEQFF
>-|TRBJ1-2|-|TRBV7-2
TGTGCCAGCAGCTGGGCCCCGGGGAATGGCTACACCTTC
CASSWAPGNGYTF
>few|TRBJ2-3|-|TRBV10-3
TGTGCCATCAGTGGGAAAAGGGTGGATACGCAGTATTTT
CAISGKRVDTQYF
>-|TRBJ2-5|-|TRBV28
TGTGCCAGCAGTTTCTCGGAGCTTTGGGAGACCCAGTACTTC
CASSFSELWETQYF
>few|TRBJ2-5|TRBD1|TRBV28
TGTGCCAGCAGTCGCCCATTGGACAGGGCTGGGGAGACCCAGTACTTC
CASSRPLDRAGETQYF
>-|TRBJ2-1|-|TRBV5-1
TGCGCCAGCAGCTGGGCCGGCTGGTCCGCTGAGCAGTTCTTC
CASSWAGWSAEQFF
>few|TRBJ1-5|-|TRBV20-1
TGCAGTGCTAGAAGGAAGACAGTTGTGGATCAGCCCCAGCATTTT
CSARRKTVVDQPQHF
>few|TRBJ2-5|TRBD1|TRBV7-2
TGTGCCAGCAGCTTAGAAGGGACAGGGGATCCGTACTTC
CASSLEGTGDPYF
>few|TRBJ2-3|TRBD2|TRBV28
TGTGCCAGCGGGGCGGGAGTTCCCCCTTATACGCAGTATTTT
CASGAGVPPYTQYF
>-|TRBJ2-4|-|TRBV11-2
TGTGCCAGCAGCCTCGAAGGGGTGTTGGACATTCGGTACTTC
CASSLEGVLDIRYF
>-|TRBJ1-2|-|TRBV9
TGTGCCAGCAGCCGTCAAAAGGCCTATGGCTACACCTTC
CASSRQKAYGYTF